These 5 T cell receptor beta chains share one sample of origin, sequenced in a study of T cells in tumors after PD-1 blockade. Only in-frame clones appear in the TCRdb table, and some are missing; sequencing was by immunoSEQ multiplex PCR. The sample lists 45,000 or so clones; more than 60% were seen once. Specimen: PBMCs, collected before anti-PD-1 therapy. The receptors come from a human donor with advanced basal cell or squamous cell carcinoma (not recorded which).

This clone appeared a few times. The chain combines TRBV5-4 with TRBJ2-3; no clear D. This CDR3 region has 13 residues. The germline V gene has CDR1 SGHNT and CDR2 YYREEE (reference sequence). Trimming shortened V by 4 bases and J by 6 bases, and 12 bases separated the two germline ends. The CDR3 DNA follows: TGTGCCAGCAGCCGGACCTCCGCCGATACGCAGTATTTT. Amino acid sequence: CASSRTSADTQYF.

This sequence joins TRBV7-6 and TRBJ2-5, with a weak D call TRBD1 (7 bases). Germline-derived CDR1 and CDR2 are SGHVS and FNYEAQ. V was cut by 1 base and J by 4 bases, with 19 bases left in between. The CDR3 runs 17 residues. CDR3 DNA sequence: TGTGCCAGCAGCTTAGTCTTCGTTGGCGGGGACAGAGAGACCCAGTACTTC. It codes for CASSLVFVGGDRETQYF.

The chain carries TRBV5-6 and TRBJ1-6; D is ambiguous. The CDR3 spans 12 residues. The V and J ends lost 1 base and 7 bases respectively, with 3 bases between them. Per the germline V gene, CDR1 is SGHDT and CDR2 is YYEEEE. CDR3 residues: CASSLQNSPLHF. The CDR3 DNA follows: TGTGCCAGCAGCTTGCAGAATTCACCCCTCCACTTT. The whole variable domain, remainder taken from reference TRBV5-6 and TRBJ1-6, is DAGVTQSPTHLIKTRGQQVTLRCSPKSGHDTVSWYQQALGQGPQFIFQYYEEEERQRGNFPDRFSGHQFPNYSSELNVNALLLGDSALYLCASSLQNSPLHFGNGTRLTVT.

The sample holds a few counts of this clone. The chain uses TRBV6-5 and TRBJ2-2; TRBD1 agrees at 7 bases. The ends lost 5 bases at V and 4 bases at J; junction bases unmatched: 4. In germline, CDR1 is MNHEY, CDR2 SVGAGI. The CDR3 runs to 14 residues. The chain's CDR3 is CASSKTGSTGELFF. Here the CDR3 DNA reads TGTGCCAGCAGTAAGACAGGGTCCACCGGGGAGCTGTTTTTT.

This sequence joins TRBV6-6 and TRBJ1-1; D uncertain. The CDR3 spans 11 residues. From germline, CDR1 is MNHNY and CDR2 SVGAGI (reference sequence). Trimming took off 5 bases at V and 7 bases at J, with 8 bases between the two ends. The CDR3 coding sequence is TGTGCCAGCAGTCTAGGGAGTGAAGCTTTCTTT. Its protein is CASSLGSEAFF.